Reported below is one TCR beta chain. Its antigen is currently not known. No much larger clonotype is one base removed from it; base qualities were not supplied. The data derive from a study of response to subunit inactivated influenza vaccine (dated 2018 in TCRdb). Turning to the overall study: The study used deep quantitative T cell receptor repertoire profiling to track responses to a trivalent subunit inactivated influenza vaccine. The paper's findings and limits, for the study overall: According to the authors, only a limited number of new T cells may be recruited by each seasonal influenza vaccination.

To prepare the library, RT-PCR was applied. Sequencing used an Illumina HiSeq 2500. TCRdb's own reprocessing of the public reads used fastp at Q25 and MiXCR and kept productive beta chains. Rows are combined by CDR3 protein, so each entry shows the most common genes and DNA. The table for this sample lists 450,000 to 600,000 distinct CDR3 sequences; 15% to 20% of them were counted only once. The top ten clones comprise less than 4% of the sample. V was cut back by 0 bases and J by 1 base, leaving a gap of 12 bases between them. CDR1 SGHAT and CDR2 FQNNGV were looked up in the germline V gene. Its CDR3 holds 16 amino acids, cysteine through phenylalanine. Kept here is only the CDR3 DNA, which spans 48 bases and is read in frame from base 1.

Here the sequenced sample was CD4+ T cells sorted from PBMCs, taken around 2 years after vaccination. The chain is encoded by TRBV11-2 joined to TRBJ2-5; tentative D gene TRBD1, with 5 bases matching. The sequence was collected from a man between 50 and 75 years old who received an inactivated influenza vaccine. Donor details come from another sample of the same person, matched by shared clones. The encoded CDR3 is CASSLDLKGVQETQYF. The DNA sequence follows: TGTGCCAGCAGCTTAGATCTGAAAGGGGTCCAAGAGACCCAGTACTTC. Reference TRBV11-2 and TRBJ2-5 proteins supply the regions before and after the CDR3; the full variable domain is: EAGVAQSPRYKIIEKRQSVAFWCNPISGHATLYWYQQILGQGPKLLIQFQNNGVVDDSQLPKDRFSAERLKGVDSTLKIQPAKLEDSAVYLCASSLDLKGVQETQYFGPGTRLLVL.